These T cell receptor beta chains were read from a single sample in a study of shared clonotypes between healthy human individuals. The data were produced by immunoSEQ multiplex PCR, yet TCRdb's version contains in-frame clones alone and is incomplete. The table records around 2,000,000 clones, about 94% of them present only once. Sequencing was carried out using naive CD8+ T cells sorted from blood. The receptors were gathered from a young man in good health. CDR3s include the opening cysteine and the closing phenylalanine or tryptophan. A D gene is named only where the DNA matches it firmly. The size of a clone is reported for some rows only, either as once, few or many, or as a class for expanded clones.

DNA: TGTGCCAGCAGTGATCCCCAGGAGTGGATGAACACTGAAGCTTTCTTT; CDR3: CASSDPQEWMNTEAFF; size: .; D: .; J: TRBJ1-1; V: TRBV2
DNA: TGTGCCAGCAGTTCAGAGGAAGGGGAAGGTACTGGAAACACCATATATTTT; CDR3: CASSSEEGEGTGNTIYF; size: .; D: .; J: TRBJ1-3; V: TRBV2
DNA: TGTGCCAGCAGCCCGACAGGGGTCCTTACCTACGAGCAGTACTTC; CDR3: CASSPTGVLTYEQYF; size: .; D: TRBD1; J: TRBJ2-7; V: TRBV11-2
DNA: TGTGCCACCAGCAGGGGGGTTCACACCGGGGAGCTGTTTTTT; CDR3: CATSRGVHTGELFF; size: .; D: .; J: TRBJ2-2; V: TRBV15
DNA: TGTGCCAGCAGTTACGGGTGGACAGAACAAGAGACCCAGTACTTC; CDR3: CASSYGWTEQETQYF; size: once; D: .; J: TRBJ2-5; V: TRBV6-5
DNA: TGTGCCAGCAGCTTAGGACAGGCTAACTATGGCTACACCTTC; CDR3: CASSLGQANYGYTF; size: .; D: .; J: TRBJ1-2; V: TRBV7-8
DNA: TGTGCCAGCGCTGCGACGGGGGCGTCAGATACGCAGTATTTT; CDR3: CASAATGASDTQYF; size: .; D: .; J: TRBJ2-3; V: TRBV9
DNA: TGTGCCAGCAGTGACCCAAATCCCCAAACTAGCGGGAGGGCCGGACAAGGTTGGGAGCAGTACTTC; CDR3: CASSDPNPQTSGRAGQGWEQYF; size: .; D: TRBD2; J: TRBJ2-7; V: TRBV6-4
DNA: TGCGCCAGCAGCAAGGGCCGCCACTCAGCGGCAGATACGCAGTATTTT; CDR3: CASSKGRHSAADTQYF; size: .; D: .; J: TRBJ2-3; V: TRBV4-3
DNA: TGCGCCAGCAGCCAAGTTGCGGGAGAGCAAGAGACCCAGTACTTC; CDR3: CASSQVAGEQETQYF; size: .; D: TRBD2; J: TRBJ2-5; V: TRBV4-1
DNA: TGTGCCAGCAGTGAGTACAAGACCAGCTCCTACGAGCAGTACTTC; CDR3: CASSEYKTSSYEQYF; size: once; D: .; J: TRBJ2-7; V: TRBV2
DNA: TGTGCCAGCAGTTTCCCAGGCACTGGGCCAGCTTCCTCCTACGAGCAGTACTTC; CDR3: CASSFPGTGPASSYEQYF; size: .; D: .; J: TRBJ2-7; V: TRBV7-6
DNA: TGTGCCAGCAGTTTGATACAGTACAATGAGCAGTTCTTC; CDR3: CASSLIQYNEQFF; size: .; D: .; J: TRBJ2-1; V: TRBV27
DNA: TGTGCCAGCAGTTTTACCGGGGAGAGCTCTGGAAACACCATATATTTT; CDR3: CASSFTGESSGNTIYF; size: .; D: .; J: TRBJ1-3; V: TRBV6-5
DNA: TGTGCCAGCAGCCCGGAGGGGGGCGGAGATACGCAGTATTTT; CDR3: CASSPEGGGDTQYF; size: once; D: .; J: TRBJ2-3; V: TRBV14
DNA: TGTGCCAGCAGCTCCTGGACAGGTAACACTGAAGCTTTCTTT; CDR3: CASSSWTGNTEAFF; size: once; D: TRBD1; J: TRBJ1-1; V: TRBV5-4
DNA: TGTGCCAGCCCCCGGGATTTCGGCGTTGGGGGCACAGATACGCAGTATTTT; CDR3: CASPRDFGVGGTDTQYF; size: .; D: .; J: TRBJ2-3; V: TRBV2
DNA: TGTGCCAGCAGCTCGGGGAGGAGGCATGAGCAGTTCTTC; CDR3: CASSSGRRHEQFF; size: .; D: .; J: TRBJ2-1; V: TRBV13
DNA: TGTGCCAGCAGTTTCTCCGGGAACAATGAGCAGTTCTTC; CDR3: CASSFSGNNEQFF; size: .; D: .; J: TRBJ2-1; V: TRBV6-5
DNA: TGCAGCGTTGTCCTTAACAGTGTATCCCCTGGGGCCAACGTCCTGACTTTC; CDR3: CSVVLNSVSPGANVLTF; size: .; D: .; J: TRBJ2-6; V: TRBV29-1
DNA: TGCAGCGCCCCGCGCCTCAACACAGATACGCAGTATTTT; CDR3: CSAPRLNTDTQYF; size: .; D: .; J: TRBJ2-3; V: TRBV29-1
DNA: TGTGCCATCACTGATCAGGGCCTGCTACGCTATGGCTACACCTTC; CDR3: CAITDQGLLRYGYTF; size: .; D: .; J: TRBJ1-2; V: TRBV10-3
DNA: TGTGCCAGCAGCTTAGAGGGGCAGGCCTACGAGCAGTACTTC; CDR3: CASSLEGQAYEQYF; size: .; D: .; J: TRBJ2-7; V: TRBV11-2
DNA: TGTGCCAGCAGCTCTCGGACTGGGCCCGGAGAGCAGTTCTTC; CDR3: CASSSRTGPGEQFF; size: .; D: .; J: TRBJ2-1; V: TRBV13
DNA: TGTGCCAGCAGTTTATTGGTGACTAGCATCACAGATACGCAGTATTTT; CDR3: CASSLLVTSITDTQYF; size: .; D: TRBD2; J: TRBJ2-3; V: TRBV27
DNA: TGTGCCTGGAGTGTTCAGGGACTCGTCTACGAGCAGTACTTC; CDR3: CAWSVQGLVYEQYF; size: .; D: .; J: TRBJ2-7; V: TRBV30
DNA: TGTGCCAGTTATACGGCCAAGGGCGTTGGTGGCTACACCTTC; CDR3: CASYTAKGVGGYTF; size: .; D: .; J: TRBJ1-2; V: TRBV6-5
DNA: TGCAGCGCCGCCGGACTAGCGGGAGTCTATGAGCAGTTCTTC; CDR3: CSAAGLAGVYEQFF; size: .; D: TRBD2; J: TRBJ2-1; V: TRBV29-1
DNA: TGTGCCAGCAGCCAGGCGGGGGGGCCGTCAGATACGCAGTATTTT; CDR3: CASSQAGGPSDTQYF; size: .; D: TRBD2; J: TRBJ2-3; V: TRBV9
DNA: TGTGCCAGCAGTGTCTCCGGGGGGCGCTACGAGCAGTACTTC; CDR3: CASSVSGGRYEQYF; size: .; D: .; J: TRBJ2-7; V: TRBV6-1
DNA: TGTGCCAGCAGCTTAGCGGGGGCAGGGGGCGAGGAGCCCCAGCATTTT; CDR3: CASSLAGAGGEEPQHF; size: .; D: TRBD1; J: TRBJ1-5; V: TRBV7-9
DNA: TGTGCCAGCTCACCACTCACAGGGTGGCGAGGAACCGGGGAGCTGTTTTTT; CDR3: CASSPLTGWRGTGELFF; size: once; D: .; J: TRBJ2-2; V: TRBV18
DNA: TGTGCCAGCAGCCAGGCGGGGGGGCCGCACTACGAGCAGTACTTC; CDR3: CASSQAGGPHYEQYF; size: .; D: TRBD2; J: TRBJ2-7; V: TRBV9
DNA: TGTGCCAGCAGCCTAACAGGGGGCGAGACCTATGGCTACACCTTC; CDR3: CASSLTGGETYGYTF; size: .; D: TRBD1; J: TRBJ1-2; V: TRBV6-5
DNA: TGTGCCAGCAGCCAGTGGATCGCAGGGACAGATACGCAGTATTTT; CDR3: CASSQWIAGTDTQYF; size: .; D: .; J: TRBJ2-3; V: TRBV7-2
DNA: TGTGCCAGCACTCCCGAGGGGGGTCACAATGAGCAGTTCTTC; CDR3: CASTPEGGHNEQFF; size: .; D: .; J: TRBJ2-1; V: TRBV6-5
DNA: TGCGCCAGCAGCTTGCGGGGGGGCTCCTACGAGCAGTACTTC; CDR3: CASSLRGGSYEQYF; size: .; D: TRBD2; J: TRBJ2-7; V: TRBV5-1
DNA: TGTGCCAGCAGCCCCACCGGGACAGGGGGCATAGACGAGCAGTACTTC; CDR3: CASSPTGTGGIDEQYF; size: .; D: TRBD1; J: TRBJ2-7; V: TRBV7-9
DNA: TGTGCCAGGGAGCGGATCGGGGGGAGCTCCTACGAGCAGTACTTC; CDR3: CARERIGGSSYEQYF; size: .; D: TRBD2; J: TRBJ2-7; V: TRBV5-8
DNA: TGTGCCAGCCAAAGCAGGGGGACGGTCACTGAAGCTTTCTTT; CDR3: CASQSRGTVTEAFF; size: once; D: TRBD1; J: TRBJ1-1; V: TRBV28
DNA: TGTGCCAGCAGTGTTCGCGGATTCACGACAGATACGCAGTATTTT; CDR3: CASSVRGFTTDTQYF; size: .; D: .; J: TRBJ2-3; V: TRBV6-1
DNA: TGCGCCAGCAGCCAAGAAAGGGAGGCCATACAGGAGACCCAGTACTTC; CDR3: CASSQEREAIQETQYF; size: .; D: .; J: TRBJ2-5; V: TRBV4-3
DNA: TGTGCCAGCAGCTCCCGGGACAGGGCCTACGAGCAGTACTTC; CDR3: CASSSRDRAYEQYF; size: few; D: TRBD1; J: TRBJ2-7; V: TRBV7-9
DNA: TGTGCCAGCAGCTTAGGGGCGGGGGGTCCCTACGAGCAGTACTTC; CDR3: CASSLGAGGPYEQYF; size: .; D: TRBD2; J: TRBJ2-7; V: TRBV7-2
DNA: TGTGCCAGCAGCTTAGTCATCGGGACAGGGCTTGAAAAACTGTTTTTT; CDR3: CASSLVIGTGLEKLFF; size: .; D: TRBD1; J: TRBJ1-4; V: TRBV7-9
DNA: TGCGCCAGCAGCCAAGAGTACAGCGGGAGGGGCTCCTACGAGCAGTACTTC; CDR3: CASSQEYSGRGSYEQYF; size: .; D: TRBD2; J: TRBJ2-7; V: TRBV4-1
DNA: TGTGCCAGCAGCAGCAGCGGGGGGTACAATGAGCAGTTCTTC; CDR3: CASSSSGGYNEQFF; size: .; D: TRBD2; J: TRBJ2-1; V: TRBV14
DNA: TGTGCCAGCACGGACGAGGGGGCGGGCGAGCAGTACTTC; CDR3: CASTDEGAGEQYF; size: .; D: TRBD1; J: TRBJ2-7; V: TRBV2
DNA: TGTGCCAGCAGCGGACGAGGACAGGGAAGCTCCTACAATGAGCAGTTCTTC; CDR3: CASSGRGQGSSYNEQFF; size: once; D: TRBD1; J: TRBJ2-1; V: TRBV9